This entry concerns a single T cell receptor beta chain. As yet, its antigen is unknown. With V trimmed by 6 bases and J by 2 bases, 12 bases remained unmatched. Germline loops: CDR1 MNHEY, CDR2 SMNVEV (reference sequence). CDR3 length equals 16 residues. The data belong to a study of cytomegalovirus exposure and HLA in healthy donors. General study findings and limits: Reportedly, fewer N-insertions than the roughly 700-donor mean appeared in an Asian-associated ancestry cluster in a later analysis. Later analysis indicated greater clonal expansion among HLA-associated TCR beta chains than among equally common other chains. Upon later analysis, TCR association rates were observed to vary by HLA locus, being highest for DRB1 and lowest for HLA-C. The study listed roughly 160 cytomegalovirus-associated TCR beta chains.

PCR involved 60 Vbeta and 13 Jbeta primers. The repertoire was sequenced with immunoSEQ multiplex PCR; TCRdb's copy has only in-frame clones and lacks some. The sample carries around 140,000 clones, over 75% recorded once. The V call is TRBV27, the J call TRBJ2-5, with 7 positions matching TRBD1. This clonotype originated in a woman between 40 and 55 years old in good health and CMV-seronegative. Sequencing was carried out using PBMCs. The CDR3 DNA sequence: TGTGCCAGCAGCCAATTGACAGGGCCCCATCAAGAGACCCAGTACTTC. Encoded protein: CASSQLTGPHQETQYF.